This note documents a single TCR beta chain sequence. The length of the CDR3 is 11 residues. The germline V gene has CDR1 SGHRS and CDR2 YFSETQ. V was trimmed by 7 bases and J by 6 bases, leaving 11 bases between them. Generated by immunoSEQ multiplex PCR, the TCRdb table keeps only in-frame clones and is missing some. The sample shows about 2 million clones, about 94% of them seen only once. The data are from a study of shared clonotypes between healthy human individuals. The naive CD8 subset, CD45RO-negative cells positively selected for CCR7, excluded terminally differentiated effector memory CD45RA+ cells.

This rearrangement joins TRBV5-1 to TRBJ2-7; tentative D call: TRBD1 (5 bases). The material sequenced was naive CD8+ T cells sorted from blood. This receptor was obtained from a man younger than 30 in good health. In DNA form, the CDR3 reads TGCGCCAGCGCCTATGGGGCCGAGCAGTACTTC. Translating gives CASAYGAEQYF.